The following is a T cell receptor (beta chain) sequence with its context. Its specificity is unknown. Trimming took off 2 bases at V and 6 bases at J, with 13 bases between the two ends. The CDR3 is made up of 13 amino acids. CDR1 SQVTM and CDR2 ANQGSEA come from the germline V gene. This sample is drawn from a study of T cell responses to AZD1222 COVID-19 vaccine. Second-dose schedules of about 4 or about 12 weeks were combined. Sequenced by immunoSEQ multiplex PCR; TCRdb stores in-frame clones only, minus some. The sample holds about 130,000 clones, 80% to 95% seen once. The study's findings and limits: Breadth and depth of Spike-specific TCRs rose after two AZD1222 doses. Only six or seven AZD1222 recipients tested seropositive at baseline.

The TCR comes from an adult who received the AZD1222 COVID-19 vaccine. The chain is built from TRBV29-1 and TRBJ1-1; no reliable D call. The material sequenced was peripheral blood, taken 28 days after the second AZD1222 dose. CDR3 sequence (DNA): TGCAGCGTTGAAAAAAGTGCTCGGCCTGAAGCTTTCTTT. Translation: CSVEKSARPEAFF.